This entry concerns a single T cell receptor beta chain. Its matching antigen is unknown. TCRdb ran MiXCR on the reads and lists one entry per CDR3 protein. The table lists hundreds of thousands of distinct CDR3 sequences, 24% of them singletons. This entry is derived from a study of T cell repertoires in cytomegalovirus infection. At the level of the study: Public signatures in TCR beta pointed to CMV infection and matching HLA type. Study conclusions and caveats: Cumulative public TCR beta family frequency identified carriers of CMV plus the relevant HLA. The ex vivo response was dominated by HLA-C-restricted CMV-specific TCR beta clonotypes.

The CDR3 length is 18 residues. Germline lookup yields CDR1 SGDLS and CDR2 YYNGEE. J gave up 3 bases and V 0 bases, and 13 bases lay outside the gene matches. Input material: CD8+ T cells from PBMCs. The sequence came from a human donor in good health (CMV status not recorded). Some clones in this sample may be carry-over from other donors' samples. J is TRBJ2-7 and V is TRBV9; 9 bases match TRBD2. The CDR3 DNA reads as TGTGCCAGCAGCGTAGGAGGGCCCGGAGCGGGGGGAATCTACGAGCAGTACGTC. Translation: CASSVGGPGAGGIYEQYV.